The 7 T cell receptor beta chains given below trace back to one sample, sequenced in a study of T-cell memory formation after mild COVID-19. In TCRdb, the 5' RACE reads were re-called with MiXCR into one record per CDR3 protein. The data show roughly 51,000 distinct CDR3 sequences, approximately 7% seen once. The sequenced sample was PBMCs or a T cell subset sorted from them (not recorded which). The source of these receptors is a young man who had mild COVID-19 (a few samples of this study predate the infection). Cell type and time point are not known.

The rearrangement joins TRBV5-5 to TRBJ1-2; no definite D call. V lost 7 bases and J 12 bases, leaving 19 bases between the germline ends. Germline V gene sequence: CDR1 SGHKS, CDR2 YYEKEE (reference sequence). CDR3 length: 12 residues. This chain's CDR3 is CASGIFGGVDTF. In DNA form, the CDR3 reads TGTGCCAGCGGGATATTCGGAGGTGTGGACACCTTC. Full variable domain (remainder filled in from reference TRBV5-5 and TRBJ1-2): DAGVTQSPTHLIKTRGQQVTLRCSPISGHKSVSWYQQVLGQGPQFIFQYYEKEERGRGNFPDRFSARQFPNYSSELNVNALLLGDSALYLCASGIFGGVDTFGSGTRLTVV.

The chain links TRBV18 to TRBJ2-1, with unresolved D. The CDR3 spans 15 residues. CDR1 KGHSH and CDR2 LQKENI come from the germline V gene. V dropped 2 bases and J dropped 5 bases, with 13 bases sitting between them. The CDR3 DNA sequence: TGTGCCAGCTCACCAGGGGTTCCTACCAACAATGAGCAGTTCTTC. This sequence encodes CASSPGVPTNNEQFF.

This clonotype was seen a few times. The chain employs TRBV19 and TRBJ2-2; D may be TRBD2 (5 bases). The CDR3 extends over 16 amino acids. CDR1 is LNHDA and CDR2 is SQIVND in the germline V gene (reference sequence). V lost 7 bases and J 4 bases, leaving 19 bases between the germline ends. The CDR3 loop is CASTRGRTVRTGELFF. In nucleotides, the CDR3 is TGTGCCAGTACCAGAGGGAGAACGGTTCGCACCGGGGAGCTGTTTTTT.

This clonotype appeared many times. The rearrangement joins TRBV10-3 to TRBJ1-1, with D maybe TRBD1 (5 bases). This CDR3 comprises 12 residues. Trimming removed 8 bases at V and 3 bases at J, with 10 bases between. Germline V lookup: CDR1 ENHRY, CDR2 SYGVKD. In DNA form, the CDR3 reads TGTGCCATCGGCAGGGCGGACACTGAAGCTTTCTTT. Protein: CAIGRADTEAFF.

This clonotype came up a few times. This chain uses TRBV11-2 with TRBJ2-1; D ambiguous. CDR3 length: 12 residues. V was cut by 3 bases and J by 12 bases, with 12 bases left in between. CDR1 is SGHAT and CDR2 is FQNNGV in the germline V gene. This CDR3 is CASSFPYGGQFF. CDR3 in DNA: TGTGCCAGCAGCTTCCCCTATGGTGGGCAGTTCTTC. Full variable domain (rest looked up from reference TRBV11-2 and TRBJ2-1): EAGVAQSPRYKIIEKRQSVAFWCNPISGHATLYWYQQILGQGPKLLIQFQNNGVVDDSQLPKDRFSAERLKGVDSTLKIQPAKLEDSAVYLCASSFPYGGQFFGPGTRLTVL.

This clonotype was seen ten or more times. This chain connects TRBV5-5 to TRBJ2-3, with a weak D call TRBD1 (5 bases). V dropped 2 bases and J dropped 5 bases, with 6 bases sitting between them. CDR1 SGHKS and CDR2 YYEKEE come from the germline V gene (reference sequence). The CDR3 runs 12 residues. CDR3 nucleotide sequence: TGTGCCAGCAGCTTAACAGGAGATACGCAGTATTTT. Protein product: CASSLTGDTQYF.

CDR3 coding DNA: TGCACCAGCAGCCAAGATGGGGGTTACGAGCAGTACGTC. This gives the protein CTSSQDGGYEQYV. The rearrangement links TRBV1 to TRBJ2-7; the D call in the table, TRBD1, was not verified against the DNA. TRBV1 is a pseudogene. CDR3 length: 13 amino acids.